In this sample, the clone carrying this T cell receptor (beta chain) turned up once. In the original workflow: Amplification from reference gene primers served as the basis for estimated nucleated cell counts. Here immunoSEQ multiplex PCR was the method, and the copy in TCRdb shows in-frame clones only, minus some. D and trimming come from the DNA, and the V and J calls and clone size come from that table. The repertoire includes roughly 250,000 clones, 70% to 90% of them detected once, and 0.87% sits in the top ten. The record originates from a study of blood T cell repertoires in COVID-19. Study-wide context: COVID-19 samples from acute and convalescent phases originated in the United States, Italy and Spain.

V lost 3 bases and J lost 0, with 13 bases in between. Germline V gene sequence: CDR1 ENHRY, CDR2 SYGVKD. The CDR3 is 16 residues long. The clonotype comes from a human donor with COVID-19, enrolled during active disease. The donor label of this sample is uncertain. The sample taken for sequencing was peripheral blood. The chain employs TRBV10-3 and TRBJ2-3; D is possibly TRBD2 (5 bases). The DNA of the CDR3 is TGTGCCATCAGTGACGATGTTAGAGGGAGCACAGATACGCAGTATTTT. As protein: CAISDDVRGSTDTQYF.